This record looks at one T cell receptor beta chain sequence and its context. The data were produced by immunoSEQ multiplex PCR, yet TCRdb's version contains in-frame clones alone and is incomplete. The data show around 300,000 clones, over 75% seen once. The entry originates in a study of blood T cell repertoires in COVID-19. Study-wide context: T cells, B-cell-depleted T cells, or PBMCs supplied cDNA or gDNA.

Germline-derived CDR1 and CDR2 are SNHLY and FYNNEI. V lost 8 bases and J lost 0, with 8 bases in between. The CDR3 loop spans 13 amino acids. This chain uses TRBV2 with TRBJ2-1, with D possibly TRBD2 on 5 matching bases. This sequence originates from a woman between 25 and 40 years old who had recovered from COVID-19. What was sequenced was PBMCs or T cells enriched from blood (not recorded which). CDR3 sequence reads: CASGLSSYNEQFF. For the CDR3, the DNA is TGTGCCAGCGGACTTAGCTCCTACAATGAGCAGTTCTTC.